A single sample is the source of the 20 T cell receptor beta chains below, sequenced in a study of blood T cell repertoires in COVID-19. TCRdb keeps only in-frame clones here, not all; method: immunoSEQ multiplex PCR. The data contain a few hundred thousand clones, more than 80% of them singletons. The sequencing sample was made of PBMCs or T cells enriched from blood (not recorded which). The origin of the receptors is a man aged 25-40 years who had recovered from COVID-19.

The chain joins TRBV27 to TRBJ1-4; TRBD1 agrees at 10 bases. J gave up 1 base and V 5 bases, and 7 bases lay outside the gene matches. The CDR3 loop spans 17 amino acids. Per germline, CDR1 MNHEY and CDR2 SMNVEV (reference sequence). CDR3 sequence: CASSADRGRLTNEKLFF. The CDR3 bases are TGTGCCAGCAGTGCAGACAGGGGGCGGTTAACTAATGAAAAACTGTTTTTT.

The gene calls are TRBV6-5 and TRBJ2-3; 11 nucleotides line up with TRBD1. Germline V gene lookup returns CDR1 MNHEY and CDR2 SVGAGI. The V segment lost 10 bases and the J segment 1 base; nucleotides outside the gene matches: 7. CDR3 length equals 15 residues. The CDR3 is CATLGTGGGTDTQYF. CDR3 bases: TGTGCCACCCTGGGGACAGGGGGAGGCACAGATACGCAGTATTTT.

J is TRBJ2-7 and V is TRBV6-5, with TRBD2 matching over 8 bases. In germline, CDR1 is MNHEY, CDR2 SVGAGI. V lost 0 bases and J lost 2; bases outside the gene matches: 6. The CDR3 runs to 16 residues. DNA for the CDR3: TGTGCCAGCAGTTACTCTCCGCCGGGAGGGCCCTACGAGCAGTACTTC. The encoded protein is CASSYSPPGGPYEQYF.

V and J are TRBV13 and TRBJ2-1; 11 nucleotides line up with TRBD2. The junction had 2 bases not matched to a gene; V was cut back by 5 bases and J by 2 bases. The germline CDR1 and CDR2 sequences are PRHDT and FYEKMQ (reference sequence). CDR3 length: 15 residues. CDR3: CASSTSGRTYNEQFF. In nucleotides, the CDR3 is TGTGCCAGCAGCACTAGCGGGAGAACCTACAATGAGCAGTTCTTC.

This chain links TRBV4-1 with TRBJ2-5; D is ambiguous. V was clipped by 2 bases and J by 7 bases, with 14 bases between them. This CDR3 contains 14 residues. Germline V gene data show CDR1 as MGHRA and CDR2 as YSYEKL. CDR3 nucleotides: TGCGCCAGCAGCCAACCGGCGGAGATGCCGACCCAGTACTTC. It specifies CASSQPAEMPTQYF.

This clone occurred once. The rearrangement links TRBV10-3 to TRBJ1-4; TRBD1 might be the D (6 bases). Germline V CDR1 and CDR2: ENHRY, SYGVKD. With 5 bases removed from V and 7 bases from J, the gap between germline ends came to 14 bases. The CDR3 totals 14 residues. CDR3 amino acids: CAISSNRVGEKLFF. In nucleotides, the CDR3 is TGTGCCATCAGTAGTAACAGGGTGGGTGAAAAACTGTTTTTT.

The chain uses TRBV30 and TRBJ2-2, with a tentative D call TRBD2 (6 bases). Trimming pared 0 bases from V and 4 bases from J, leaving 12 bases between. The length of the CDR3 is 15 residues. Germline CDR1 is GTSNPN and CDR2 is SVGIG (reference sequence). CDR3 sequence reads: CAWSVLAQTTGELFF. CDR3 sequence (DNA): TGTGCCTGGAGTGTACTAGCTCAGACCACCGGGGAGCTGTTTTTT. The variable domain in full, with the rest retrieved from reference TRBV30 and TRBJ2-2, is SQTIHQWPATLVQPVGSPLSLECTVEGTSNPNLYWYRQAAGRGLQLLFYSVGIGQISSEVPQNLSASRPQDRQFILSSKKLLLSDSGFYLCAWSVLAQTTGELFFGEGSRLTVL.

The chain recombines TRBV6-5 with TRBJ2-7, with 9 bases aligning to TRBD1. The J segment lost 7 bases and the V segment lost 6 bases, leaving 7 bases of the junction unmatched. CDR1 MNHEY and CDR2 SVGAGI come from the germline V gene. This CDR3 has 13 amino acids. This CDR3 reads CASRITGGWEQYF. The CDR3 DNA is TGTGCCAGCAGAATAACAGGGGGCTGGGAGCAGTACTTC.

The rearrangement links TRBV2 to TRBJ2-4; D might be TRBD2 (5 bases). CDR3 length: 12 amino acids. The ends were cut back, 7 bases at V and 1 base at J, with 5 bases in the middle. Germline loops: CDR1 SNHLY, CDR2 FYNNEI. The CDR3 spells CASTGAKNIQYF. The CDR3 nucleotides read TGTGCCAGCACGGGGGCCAAAAACATTCAGTACTTC.

The V and J genes are TRBV6-5 and TRBJ2-7, with 8 bases that match TRBD2. This CDR3 region has 15 residues. Germline V gives CDR1 MNHEY, CDR2 SVGAGI. Unmatched junction bases numbered 10, after V lost 3 bases and J lost 6 bases. Here the CDR3 reads CASSYGAGVAGEQYF. DNA for the CDR3: TGTGCCAGCAGTTATGGAGCGGGAGTCGCGGGCGAGCAGTACTTC.

This clone was counted between two and nine times. V usage is TRBV5-1 and J usage is TRBJ2-2; TRBD1 matches 10 bases. This CDR3 has 14 amino acids. Germline lookup yields CDR1 SGHRS and CDR2 YFSETQ. V lost 4 bases, J lost 9 bases, and 6 bases stayed unmatched. The CDR3 region has the DNA TGCGCCAGCAGCGGGGGGACAGGGGCCAGGGAGCTGTTTTTT. Protein sequence: CASSGGTGARELFF.

CDR3 residues: CASSLGSFKNTGELFF. As DNA, the CDR3 is TGTGCCAGCAGCTTAGGTAGTTTTAAGAACACCGGGGAGCTGTTTTTT. The chain couples TRBV7-2 to TRBJ2-2; D gene ambiguous. The CDR3 totals 16 residues. Trimming removed 1 base from V and 1 base from J, with 10 bases in between. Germline V CDR1 and CDR2: SGHTA, FQGNSA.

The J gene is TRBJ1-1, the V gene TRBV13; TRBD1 matches at 11 bases. Germline-derived CDR1 and CDR2 are PRHDT and FYEKMQ (reference sequence). V shed 5 bases and J 7 bases; nucleotides not matched to a gene: 9. The CDR3 contains 15 residues. In nucleotides, the CDR3 is TGTGCCAGCAGCCCTACGAGGACAGGGGGCGGTGAAGCTTTCTTT. Translating gives CASSPTRTGGGEAFF.

The rearrangement uses TRBV7-9 and TRBJ2-2; maybe TRBD2 (6 bases). The length of the CDR3 is 15 residues. Germline CDR1 SEHNR, CDR2 FQNEAQ (reference sequence). V lost 3 bases and J 6 bases, leaving 14 bases between the germline ends. CDR3 in DNA: TGTGCCAGCAGCTTGGGTCTAGCGTTCGCCGGGGAGCTGTTTTTT. It is translated as CASSLGLAFAGELFF.

This clone was counted once. The CDR3 region is CAISLGINRAGNTIYF. The CDR3 DNA reads as TGTGCCATCAGTCTTGGAATTAACAGGGCTGGAAACACCATATATTTT. This sequence joins TRBV10-3 and TRBJ1-3; possible D gene TRBD1, 6 bases. This CDR3 spans 16 amino acids. In germline, CDR1 is ENHRY, CDR2 SYGVKD. V lost 5 bases, J lost 2 bases, and 16 bases lay in between.

The chain links TRBV7-8 to TRBJ2-1; 10 bases map to TRBD2. This CDR3 has 15 amino acids. The germline CDR1 and CDR2 sequences are SGHVS and FQNEAQ. V shed 0 bases and J 6 bases; nucleotides not matched to a gene: 2. The CDR3 DNA sequence: TGTGCCAGCAGCTTAGCAGGGACTAGCGCCAATGAGCAGTTCTTC. Amino acid sequence: CASSLAGTSANEQFF.

The chain carries TRBV27 and TRBJ2-5; 7 bases agree with TRBD1. J lost 5 bases, V lost 1 base, and 7 bases had no gene match. The CDR3 has 15 amino acids. Germline CDR1 MNHEY, CDR2 SMNVEV (reference sequence). CDR3 bases: TGTGCCAGCAGTTTATACCAGGGGGTGTTGGAGACCCAGTACTTC. This gives the protein CASSLYQGVLETQYF.

This sequence joins TRBV7-2 and TRBJ2-2, with D possibly TRBD1 on 6 matching bases. The CDR3 has 15 amino acids. Trimming shortened V by 5 bases and J by 7 bases, and 17 bases separated the two germline ends. The germline gives CDR1 SGHTA, CDR2 FQGNSA. Here the CDR3 reads CASSRSGTTGGELFF. In DNA form, the CDR3 reads TGTGCCAGCAGCCGTTCCGGGACAACTGGCGGGGAGCTGTTTTTT.

V usage is TRBV7-9 and J usage is TRBJ1-2; 8 bases are a match to TRBD1. From germline, CDR1 is SEHNR and CDR2 FQNEAQ (reference sequence). CDR3 length equals 15 residues. With V trimmed by 5 bases and J by 6 bases, 11 bases remained unmatched. CDR3 bases: TGTGCCAGCAGCAAAGAGGACAGGGTACGAGATGGCTACACCTTC. Amino acids: CASSKEDRVRDGYTF.

The J gene is TRBJ2-7, the V gene TRBV18; the match to TRBD1 covers 12 bases. J gave up 3 bases and V 5 bases, and 5 bases lay outside the gene matches. Germline V gives CDR1 KGHSH, CDR2 LQKENI. The CDR3 loop spans 15 amino acids. The CDR3 sequence: CASSKGTGGVYEQYF. The CDR3 DNA is TGTGCCAGCTCAAAAGGGACAGGGGGCGTCTACGAGCAGTACTTC.